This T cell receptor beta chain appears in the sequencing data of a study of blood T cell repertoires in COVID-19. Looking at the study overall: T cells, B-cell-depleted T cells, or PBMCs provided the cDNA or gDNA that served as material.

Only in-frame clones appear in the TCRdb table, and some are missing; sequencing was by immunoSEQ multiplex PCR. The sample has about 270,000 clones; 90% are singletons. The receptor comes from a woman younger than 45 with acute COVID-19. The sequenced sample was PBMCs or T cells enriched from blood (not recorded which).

The CDR3 bases are TGTGCCAGCAGTGAACGTAGCGGGCGCACAGATACGCAGTATTTT. Translated, it gives CASSERSGRTDTQYF. This rearrangement joins TRBV6-1 to TRBJ2-3; 7 nucleotides align to TRBD2. In germline, CDR1 is MNHNS, CDR2 SASEGT. The V gene end was trimmed by 2 bases and the J gene end by 1 base; junction bases not matched to a gene: 3. This CDR3 contains 15 residues.